These 10 T cell receptor beta chains originate from one sample sequenced in a study of shared clonotypes between healthy human individuals. Only in-frame clones appear in the TCRdb table, and some are missing; sequencing was by immunoSEQ multiplex PCR. Of 1,500,000 or so clones in the sample, roughly 98.5% were seen once. Sequences were obtained from naive CD4+ T cells sorted from blood. As for subset: CD45RA+ positively selected. The receptor source for this set is a man under 40 in good health.

This rearrangement joins TRBV5-1 to TRBJ2-3; possibly TRBD2 for D (7 bases). Trimming shortened V by 1 base and J by 3 bases, and 18 bases separated the two germline ends. Germline CDR1 reads SGHRS; CDR2 reads YFSETQ. CDR3 length equals 17 residues. The CDR3 coding sequence is TGCGCCAGCAGCTTGTTAGGGGGGGCAGAATGGACAGATACGCAGTATTTT. Translating gives CASSLLGGAEWTDTQYF. Full variable domain (missing parts from reference TRBV5-1 and TRBJ2-3): KAGVTQTPRYLIKTRGQQVTLSCSPISGHRSVSWYQQTPGQGLQFLFEYFSETQRNKGNFPGRFSGRQFSNSRSEMNVSTLELGDSALYLCASSLLGGAEWTDTQYFGPGTRLTVL.

Comments on this clone: Other DNA sequences of this sample code for an identical CDR3. The chain has TRBV30 and TRBJ2-3; possible D gene TRBD1, 5 bases. V lost 4 bases and J lost 4, with 6 bases in between. The CDR3 extends over 11 amino acids. Germline CDR1 and CDR2: GTSNPN and SVGIG (reference sequence). The CDR3 DNA sequence: TGTGCCTGGACAGGGTCAGATACGCAGTATTTT. It yields the protein CAWTGSDTQYF.

Concerning this clone: The sample holds other DNA sequences that translate to the same CDR3. This chain links TRBV2 with TRBJ2-3; the match to TRBD1 covers 8 bases. This CDR3 contains 13 residues. The V and J ends lost 9 bases and 3 bases, in that order; junction bases with no gene match: 5. Germline V gene lookup returns CDR1 SNHLY and CDR2 FYNNEI. The CDR3 DNA follows: TGTGCCAGTTCCGGACAGGGAACAGATACGCAGTATTTT. Protein sequence: CASSGQGTDTQYF.

This clone was observed once. V is TRBV5-6 and J is TRBJ2-3; 9 nucleotides align to TRBD2. Germline V gives CDR1 SGHDT, CDR2 YYEEEE. CDR3 size: 14 residues. Losses at the gene ends were 2 bases for V and 3 bases for J; bases not matched to a gene: 1. The CDR3 protein is CASSLGLATDTQYF. CDR3 nucleotide sequence: TGTGCCAGCAGCTTAGGACTAGCGACAGATACGCAGTATTTT. The full variable domain, rest sourced from reference TRBV5-6 and TRBJ2-3, is DAGVTQSPTHLIKTRGQQVTLRCSPKSGHDTVSWYQQALGQGPQFIFQYYEEEERQRGNFPDRFSGHQFPNYSSELNVNALLLGDSALYLCASSLGLATDTQYFGPGTRLTVL.

The count of this clone is one. This chain uses TRBV10-3 with TRBJ1-5; no definite D call. The CDR3 totals 18 residues. V was trimmed by 2 bases and J by 5 bases, leaving 22 bases between them. Germline CDR1 and CDR2: ENHRY and SYGVKD. CDR3: CAISEIFPSRARDQPQHF. Here the CDR3 DNA reads TGTGCCATCAGTGAGATATTCCCGAGTCGGGCTCGGGATCAGCCCCAGCATTTT.

This clone was seen once. The CDR3 DNA is TGCGCCAGCAGCTTGCCCGTAGCGGGAGGTTCGTACCAAGAGACCCAGTACTTC. It is translated as CASSLPVAGGSYQETQYF. J is TRBJ2-5 and V is TRBV5-1, with 10 bases identical to TRBD2. CDR1 and CDR2 from the germline V gene are SGHRS and YFSETQ. J gave up 0 bases and V 1 base, and 9 bases lay outside the gene matches. This CDR3 comprises 18 residues.

The chain uses TRBV27 and TRBJ1-3; no clear D gene. CDR3 length: 14 amino acids. In germline, CDR1 is MNHEY, CDR2 SMNVEV (reference sequence). Trimming shortened V by 2 bases and J by 11 bases, and 16 bases separated the two germline ends. CDR3 sequence reads: CASSLRGVETSIYF. The CDR3 nucleotides read TGTGCCAGCAGTTTAAGAGGTGTGGAGACCTCCATATATTTT.

The genes are TRBV18 and TRBJ2-3; 7 nucleotides line up with TRBD2. The CDR3 consists of 13 residues. The V gene's germline CDR1 is KGHSH and CDR2 LQKENI. Trimming cost V 0 bases and J 7 bases; bases outside gene matches: 1. CDR3 amino acids: CASSPPGGNTQYF. The CDR3 DNA is TGTGCCAGCTCACCACCCGGGGGGAATACGCAGTATTTT.

The J gene is TRBJ1-3, the V gene TRBV7-9; D gene unclear. This CDR3 has 14 residues. CDR1 and CDR2 from the germline V gene are SEHNR and FQNEAQ (reference sequence). The V gene lost 1 base and the J gene lost 0 bases, with 4 bases spanning the gap. In DNA form, the CDR3 reads TGTGCCAGCAGCTTAGGGTTCTCTGGAAACACCATATATTTT. Translated: CASSLGFSGNTIYF. Supplemented by reference TRBV7-9 and TRBJ1-3, the full variable domain reads DTGVSQNPRHKITKRGQNVTFRCDPISEHNRLYWYRQTLGQGPEFLTYFQNEAQLEKSRLLSDRFSAERPKGSFSTLEIQRTEQGDSAMYLCASSLGFSGNTIYFGEGSWLTVV.

The V and J genes are TRBV15 and TRBJ2-1, with 11 bases matching TRBD1. V shed 2 bases and J 5 bases; nucleotides not matched to a gene: 5. Germline V lookup: CDR1 LNHNV, CDR2 YYDKDF (reference sequence). The CDR3 has 16 residues. The CDR3, as DNA: TGTGCCACCAGCAGAAACCGGGGACAGGGGGACAATGAGCAGTTCTTC. This encodes CATSRNRGQGDNEQFF.